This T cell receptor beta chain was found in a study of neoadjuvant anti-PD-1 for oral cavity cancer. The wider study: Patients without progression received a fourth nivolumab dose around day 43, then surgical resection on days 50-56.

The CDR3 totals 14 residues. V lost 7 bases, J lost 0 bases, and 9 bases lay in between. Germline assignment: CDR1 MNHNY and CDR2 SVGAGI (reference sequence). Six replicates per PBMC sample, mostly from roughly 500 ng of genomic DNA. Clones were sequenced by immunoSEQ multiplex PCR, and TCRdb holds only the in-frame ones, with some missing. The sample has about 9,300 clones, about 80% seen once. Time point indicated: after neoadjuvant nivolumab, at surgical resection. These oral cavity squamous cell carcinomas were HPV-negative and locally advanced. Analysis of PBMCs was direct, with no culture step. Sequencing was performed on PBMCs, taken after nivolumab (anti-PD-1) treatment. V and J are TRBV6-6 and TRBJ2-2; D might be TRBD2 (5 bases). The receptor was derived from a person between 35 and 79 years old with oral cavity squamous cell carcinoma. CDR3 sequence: CASKELANTGELFF. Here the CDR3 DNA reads TGTGCCAGCAAAGAACTAGCGAACACCGGGGAGCTGTTTTTT.